Presented here are 14 T cell receptor beta chains from one specimen sequenced in a study of response to subunit inactivated influenza vaccine (dated by TCRdb to 2016 to 2018). The library was generated by RT-PCR. The instrument was an Illumina HiSeq 2500. The raw public data were reprocessed by TCRdb itself: fastp quality trimming at Q25, MiXCR clonotype calling, in-frame beta chains only. Rows with a matching CDR3 protein are joined into one entry that keeps the most common DNA and genes. This sample has about 540,000 distinct CDR3 sequences in its table, and roughly 23% of those were observed once. The ten largest clones add up to roughly 2.8% of the sample. These same records also appear under a second study, on T cells expressing NK-cell markers. From that second study: The TCR beta cDNA libraries were made using 5'RACE template switching, a step that added both a universal primer site and unique molecular identifiers.

The starting material was CD4+ T cells sorted from PBMCs, obtained 11 to 12 days after vaccination. The receptors were sampled from a man aged 45-65 years who received an inactivated influenza vaccine. Donor details come from another sample of the same person, matched by shared clones.

The V and J genes are TRBV7-2 and TRBJ2-5; no clear D gene. V lost 2 bases to trimming and J lost 2 bases, with 9 bases between them. Per germline, CDR1 SGHTA and CDR2 FQGNSA. This CDR3 contains 14 residues. The CDR3, as DNA: TGTGCCAGCAGCTTAAAAATCCTACAAGAGACCCAGTACTTC. As protein: CASSLKILQETQYF. The variable domain in full, with the rest retrieved from reference TRBV7-2 and TRBJ2-5, is GAGVSQSPSNKVTEKGKDVELRCDPISGHTALYWYRQSLGQGLEFLIYFQGNSAPDKSGLPSDRFSAERTGGSVSTLTIQRTQQEDSAVYLCASSLKILQETQYFGPGTRLLVL.

This clonotype appeared many times. The CDR3 DNA follows: TGCGCCAGCAGCTTGGGGGGGATCGATGAAAAACTGTTTTTT. Translated, it gives CASSLGGIDEKLFF. The chain is built from TRBV5-1 and TRBJ1-4; D may be TRBD1 (5 bases). Between the trimmed V and J ends, which lost 0 bases and 6 bases, there was a span of 9 bases. The germline gives CDR1 SGHRS, CDR2 YFSETQ. The length of the CDR3 is 14 residues.

This clonotype turned up a few times. The chain couples TRBV24-1 to TRBJ2-2, with 8 bases identical to TRBD1. J was trimmed by 0 bases and V by 4 bases; bases with no gene match: 9. The CDR3 sequence is 18 residues long. Per the germline V gene, CDR1 is KGHDR and CDR2 is SFDVKD. The CDR3: CATSDPTGQGTNTGELFF. CDR3 bases: TGTGCCACCAGTGACCCCACAGGACAGGGCACGAACACCGGGGAGCTGTTTTTT.

On this clonotype itself: A read error may produce the germline difference seen at one junction end. The J gene is TRBJ2-3, the V gene TRBV3-1; 11 bases are a match to TRBD2. The germline gives CDR1 LGHDT, CDR2 YNNKEL (reference sequence). The CDR3 covers 16 residues. CDR3 bases: TGTGCCAGTAGCCACCTAGCGGGAGGCCTCACAGATACGCAGTATTTT. Translation gives CASSHLAGGLTDTQYF.

The rearrangement joins TRBV28 to TRBJ1-5; possible D gene TRBD1, 5 bases. V lost 7 bases and J 6 bases, leaving 13 bases between the germline ends. The CDR3 is 13 residues long. Germline lookup yields CDR1 MDHEN and CDR2 SYDVKM. The CDR3 region is CASNREGVQPQHF. Written as DNA, the CDR3 is TGTGCCAGCAATCGGGAAGGGGTTCAGCCCCAGCATTTT.

This clonotype was observed a handful of times. The chain couples TRBV20-1 to TRBJ1-2; weak D call: TRBD1 (5 bases). The CDR3 totals 12 residues. Germline CDR1 is DFQATT and CDR2 is SNEGSKA (reference sequence). The V and J ends lost 5 bases and 8 bases respectively, with 15 bases between them. CDR3 amino acids: CSASRGGEGYTF. DNA for the CDR3: TGCAGTGCTTCACGGGGGGGGGAAGGCTACACCTTC.

This clonotype has just one count. The J gene is TRBJ1-3, the V gene TRBV15; no reliable D call. Germline V lookup: CDR1 LNHNV, CDR2 YYDKDF (reference sequence). V lost 0 bases to trimming and J lost 0 bases, with 15 bases between them. This CDR3 region has 18 residues. The CDR3 here is CATSRDWVTARSGNTIYF. The CDR3 DNA reads as TGTGCCACCAGCAGAGATTGGGTTACAGCCCGCTCTGGAAACACCATATATTTT.

This clonotype was recorded many times. This chain joins TRBV29-1 and TRBJ1-2; 8 bases map to TRBD1. CDR1 SQVTM and CDR2 ANQGSEA come from the germline V gene. CDR3 length equals 14 residues. V lost 3 bases and J lost 2; bases outside the gene matches: 5. The CDR3 here is CSVDGQGRNYGYTF. The CDR3 DNA sequence: TGCAGCGTTGACGGACAGGGAAGAAACTATGGCTACACCTTC.

The V call is TRBV7-8, the J call TRBJ2-2; D ambiguous. The CDR3 extends over 16 amino acids. Germline V gives CDR1 SGHVS, CDR2 FQNEAQ. V dropped 5 bases and J dropped 10 bases, with 23 bases sitting between them. CDR3 protein: CASSGEVVPYGEELFF. Here the CDR3 DNA reads TGTGCCAGCAGCGGGGAAGTCGTCCCCTATGGAGAGGAGCTGTTTTTT.

This sequence joins TRBV20-1 and TRBJ2-7; 9 bases map to TRBD1. The junction had 1 base not matched to a gene; V was cut back by 4 bases and J by 3 bases. This CDR3 spans 12 amino acids. CDR1 is DFQATT and CDR2 is SNEGSKA in the germline V gene (reference sequence). CDR3 bases: TGCAGTGCTACGGACAGGGGCTACGAGCAGTACTTC. It yields the protein CSATDRGYEQYF.

This clonotype occurred many times. This chain uses TRBV6-2 or TRBV6-3 with TRBJ2-1; tentatively, D is TRBD2 (6 bases). Trimming took 6 bases from V and 11 from J, leaving 17 bases between them. This CDR3 is 13 amino acids long. The germline V gene has CDR1 MNHEY and CDR2 SVGEGT. The CDR3 nucleotides read TGTGCCAGCAGACGACCGGGACTTACTAAGCAGTTCTTC. Translation gives CASRRPGLTKQFF.

This rearrangement joins TRBV29-1 to TRBJ2-5; D possibly corresponds to TRBD2 (6 bases). Germline loops: CDR1 SQVTM, CDR2 ANQGSEA. V was trimmed by 5 bases and J by 2 bases, leaving 15 bases between them. This CDR3 is 14 amino acids long. The CDR3 is CSVRGGRGQETQYF. Written as DNA, the CDR3 is TGCAGCGTTCGTGGGGGACGGGGGCAAGAGACCCAGTACTTC.

The chain combines TRBV2 with TRBJ1-4; D remains ambiguous. Germline CDR1 SNHLY, CDR2 FYNNEI. V dropped 7 bases and J dropped 2 bases, with 8 bases sitting between them. The CDR3 sequence is 13 residues long. The DNA of the CDR3 is TGTGCCAGCATCCGGGGTACTAATGAAAAACTGTTTTTT. This codes for CASIRGTNEKLFF.

Only a few counts were recorded for this clonotype. V and J are TRBV7-9 and TRBJ1-4; the D gene is possibly TRBD1 (6 bases). CDR3 size: 15 residues. Trimming shortened V by 2 bases and J by 7 bases, and 14 bases separated the two germline ends. Per the germline V gene, CDR1 is SEHNR and CDR2 is FQNEAQ (reference sequence). The CDR3 DNA follows: TGTGCCAGCAGCTTAAGCCTCAGGGGTGTTGAAAAACTGTTTTTT. This encodes CASSLSLRGVEKLFF.